These T cell receptor beta chains were read from a single sample in a study of response to subunit inactivated influenza vaccine. TCRdb redid the calling of the RT-PCR reads with MiXCR, one entry per CDR3 protein. The top ten clones hold 10% to 15% of a sample with hundreds of thousands of distinct CDR3 sequences, 7.6% of them seen once. Specimen: PBMCs from blood, collected around 25 months after vaccination. The receptors come from a man aged 50 to 75 who received an inactivated influenza vaccine. CDR3s include the opening cysteine and the closing phenylalanine or tryptophan. Each record gives: clone size, D gene, J gene, V gene, CDR3 protein, CDR3 DNA. The D gene is left open where the match is weak. The size entry is marked missing in some rows and otherwise reads once, few, many or a size class.

few TRBD1 TRBJ2-2 TRBV4-3 CASSQDPPRQGADTGELFF TGCGCCAGCAGCCAAGACCCACCTAGACAGGGGGCGGACACCGGGGAGCTGTTTTTT
once - TRBJ2-1 TRBV7-9 CASSRDGQRDNNEQFF TGTGCCAGCAGCCGAGACGGACAGCGGGATAACAATGAGCAGTTCTTC
many - TRBJ2-1 TRBV7-2 CASSRKRVNEQFF TGTGCCAGCAGCCGGAAGCGGGTCAATGAGCAGTTCTTC
- - TRBJ1-4 TRBV9 CASSERGGGIEKLFF TGTGCCAGCAGCGAGCGGGGTGGAGGGATTGAAAAACTGTTTTTT
few - TRBJ1-1 TRBV18 CASSENYRDTEAFF TGTGCCAGCTCAGAAAACTACAGGGACACTGAAGCTTTCTTT
few - TRBJ2-3 TRBV15 CATSRGYRDDTDTQYF TGTGCCACCAGCAGGGGGTACAGGGATGACACAGATACGCAGTATTTT
many - TRBJ1-4 TRBV12-3/TRBV12-4 CASSPREKLFF TGTGCCAGCAGTCCTAGGGAAAAACTGTTTTTT
- TRBD2 TRBJ2-3 TRBV20-1 CSASPLAGEGYGTDTQYF TGCAGTGCTAGTCCGCTAGCGGGAGAAGGGTACGGGACAGATACGCAGTATTTT
many TRBD1 TRBJ2-3 TRBV20-1 CSAQGQGANTQYF TGCAGTGCCCAGGGACAGGGGGCTAATACGCAGTATTTT
once TRBD2 TRBJ2-1 TRBV11-2 CASSPRTRGSNEQFF TGTGCCAGCAGCCCTCGGACTAGGGGATCCAATGAGCAGTTCTTC
- - TRBJ1-6 TRBV25-1 CASSGIHNSPLHF TGTGCCAGCAGTGGTATCCATAATTCACCCCTCCACTTT
many TRBD1 TRBJ1-3 TRBV29-1 CSVWTGAGNTIYF TGCAGCGTTTGGACAGGGGCTGGAAACACCATATATTTT
- TRBD2 TRBJ2-7 TRBV7-8 CASSRTSGRSQQQYEQYF TGTGCCAGCAGCAGGACTAGCGGGAGGTCCCAACAGCAATACGAGCAGTACTTC
few TRBD2 TRBJ2-3 TRBV29-1 CSGGLAGPNNSTDTQYF TGCAGCGGGGGCTTAGCGGGACCGAATAATAGCACAGATACGCAGTATTTT
few - TRBJ1-1 TRBV20-1 CSARYGVGSGSEAFF TGCAGTGCTAGATACGGGGTGGGGTCTGGATCTGAAGCTTTCTTT
- - TRBJ2-1 TRBV6-1 CASTHGGGERNEQFF TGTGCCAGCACCCATGGTGGAGGGGAGAGGAATGAGCAGTTCTTC
- - TRBJ1-2 TRBV3-1 CASSQDNRARYGYTF TGTGCCAGCAGCCAAGATAACAGGGCGAGATATGGCTACACCTTC
few - TRBJ1-3 TRBV5-4 CASSSGTQTSGNTIYF TGTGCCAGCAGCTCCGGGACCCAGACCTCTGGAAACACCATATATTTT
- - TRBJ2-2 TRBV5-1 CASSLTEAGELFF TGCGCCAGCAGCTTGACGGAGGCCGGGGAGCTGTTTTTT
- - TRBJ1-1 TRBV7-9 CASSPERLNTEAFF TGTGCCAGCAGCCCCGAACGATTGAACACTGAAGCTTTCTTT
few - TRBJ2-2 TRBV5-1 CASSSLNWGAGTGELFF TGCGCCAGCAGCTCCCTAAACTGGGGGGCCGGGACCGGGGAGCTGTTTTTT
many - TRBJ1-5 TRBV12-3/TRBV12-4 CASRWGSNQPQHF TGTGCCAGCAGATGGGGATCCAATCAGCCCCAGCATTTT
many TRBD1 TRBJ2-3 TRBV7-2 CASSLEETGSSTQYF TGTGCCAGCAGCTTAGAAGAGACAGGGTCGTCTACGCAGTATTTT
few TRBD2 TRBJ2-3 TRBV29-1 CSVEEGLAGGSF TGCAGCGTTGAAGAGGGCCTAGCGGGAGGGTCTTTT
- TRBD2 TRBJ2-7 TRBV3-1 CASIGLAGECEQYF TGTGCCAGCATCGGACTAGCGGGAGAATGCGAGCAGTACTTC
- TRBD1 TRBJ1-5 TRBV20-1 CSASSLGQIHERNQPQHF TGCAGTGCTAGTAGCCTGGGACAGATCCACGAGAGAAATCAGCCCCAGCATTTT
- - TRBJ2-3 TRBV28 CASSSVMAVSTDTQYF TGTGCCAGCAGTTCCGTTATGGCAGTAAGCACAGATACGCAGTATTTT
many - TRBJ2-7 TRBV27 CASSFSVGREQYF TGTGCCAGCAGTTTTTCCGTCGGACGCGAGCAGTACTTC
few - TRBJ2-3 TRBV14 CASSQDIASFTDTQYF TGTGCCAGCAGCCAAGATATTGCCAGTTTCACAGATACGCAGTATTTT
- - TRBJ2-3 TRBV7-2 CASSVGRTDTQYF TGTGCCAGCAGCGTGGGACGGACAGATACGCAGTATTTT
many - TRBJ2-3 TRBV5-1 CASSLDGSSDTQYF TGCGCCAGCAGCTTGGATGGGTCCTCAGATACGCAGTATTTT
- TRBD1 TRBJ2-1 TRBV20-1 CSAGGQDYNEQFF TGCAGTGCTGGAGGACAGGATTACAATGAGCAGTTCTTC
few - TRBJ2-1 TRBV5-1 CASSLEVFGGNNEQFF TGCGCCAGCAGCTTGGAGGTCTTTGGTGGGAACAATGAGCAGTTCTTC
- TRBD2 TRBJ2-1 TRBV4-1 CASRGPLAETNNEQFF TGCGCCAGCAGGGGACCACTAGCGGAAACGAACAATGAGCAGTTCTTC
- - TRBJ2-4 TRBV6-2/TRBV6-3 CASSRDLAKNIQYF TGTGCCAGCAGCCGTGACCTAGCCAAAAACATTCAGTACTTC
few - TRBJ2-7 TRBV11-2 CASSLVTRASYEQYF TGTGCCAGCAGCTTAGTAACCAGGGCTTCCTACGAGCAGTACTTC
- - TRBJ2-3 TRBV29-1 CSVDRTSNTDTQYF TGCAGCGTTGATAGGACATCTAACACAGATACGCAGTATTTT
many TRBD1 TRBJ1-1 TRBV4-2 CASSLSSGGILNTEAFF TGTGCCAGCAGCCTATCTTCAGGGGGTATACTAAACACTGAAGCTTTCTTT
- - TRBJ2-7 TRBV29-1 CSVGLQLSSNEQYF TGCAGCGTTGGTCTGCAGCTGTCTTCTAACGAGCAGTACTTC
few - TRBJ2-2 TRBV7-2 CASSPQRPRTGELFF TGTGCCAGCAGCCCCCAGCGGCCGAGGACCGGGGAGCTGTTTTTT
many - TRBJ2-5 TRBV12-3/TRBV12-4 CASMISFQETQYF TGTGCCAGCATGATCAGTTTTCAAGAGACCCAGTACTTC
- TRBD1 TRBJ2-7 TRBV25-1 CASSDAGGSYEQYF TGTGCCAGCAGTGACGCAGGGGGCTCCTACGAGCAGTACTTC
few TRBD1 TRBJ2-7 TRBV15 CATSGTGTGGYEQYF TGTGCCACCAGCGGAACCGGGACAGGGGGCTACGAGCAGTACTTC
few - TRBJ1-2 TRBV7-9 CASSLGAGSGYTF TGTGCCAGCAGCTTAGGGGCAGGAAGTGGCTACACCTTC
many - TRBJ2-4 TRBV15 CATSRGLTPGGKNIQYF TGTGCCACCAGCAGAGGACTGACCCCCGGAGGAAAAAACATTCAGTACTTC
many TRBD2 TRBJ2-5 TRBV6-2/TRBV6-3 CAGGLAAEETQYF TGTGCCGGGGGACTAGCGGCTGAGGAGACCCAGTACTTC
few - TRBJ2-7 TRBV19 CASSIMSGSYEQYF TGTGCCAGTAGTATAATGTCGGGGTCCTACGAGCAGTACTTC
- TRBD1 TRBJ1-2 TRBV5-1 CASSQIQGNPFGYTF TGCGCCAGCAGCCAAATACAGGGGAATCCGTTTGGCTACACCTTC
- - TRBJ2-1 TRBV7-2 CASSMGPTGDEQFF TGTGCCAGCAGCATGGGACCTACGGGGGATGAGCAGTTCTTC